The source of this T cell receptor beta chain is a study of T cells after yellow fever vaccination. Each CDR3 protein is one row after TCRdb ran MiXCR on the 5' RACE reads. Among approximately 350,000 distinct CDR3 sequences listed, around 10% were seen once. Findings of the study overall: Researchers cautioned that FACS-sorted repertoires could harbor abundant clonotypes contaminating from the bulk population. Only a small proportion of the clonotypes turned up in both the CD4 and the CD8 compartments, likely arising from convergent recombination.

This clonotype has just a few counts. Its antigen remains unknown. V lost 6 bases, J lost 2 bases, and 9 bases lay in between. There are 13 residues in the CDR3. CDR1 MNHNS and CDR2 SASEGT come from the germline V gene. Sequencing was performed on PBMCs, taken on the day of the first yellow fever vaccination. The receptor was derived from a man between 18 and 29 years old who received the YFV17D yellow fever vaccine. The V call is TRBV6-1, the J call TRBJ2-3, with D unclear. CDR3 in DNA: TGTGCCAGCAGACGGACCCTCACAGATACGCAGTATTTT. Protein product: CASRRTLTDTQYF.